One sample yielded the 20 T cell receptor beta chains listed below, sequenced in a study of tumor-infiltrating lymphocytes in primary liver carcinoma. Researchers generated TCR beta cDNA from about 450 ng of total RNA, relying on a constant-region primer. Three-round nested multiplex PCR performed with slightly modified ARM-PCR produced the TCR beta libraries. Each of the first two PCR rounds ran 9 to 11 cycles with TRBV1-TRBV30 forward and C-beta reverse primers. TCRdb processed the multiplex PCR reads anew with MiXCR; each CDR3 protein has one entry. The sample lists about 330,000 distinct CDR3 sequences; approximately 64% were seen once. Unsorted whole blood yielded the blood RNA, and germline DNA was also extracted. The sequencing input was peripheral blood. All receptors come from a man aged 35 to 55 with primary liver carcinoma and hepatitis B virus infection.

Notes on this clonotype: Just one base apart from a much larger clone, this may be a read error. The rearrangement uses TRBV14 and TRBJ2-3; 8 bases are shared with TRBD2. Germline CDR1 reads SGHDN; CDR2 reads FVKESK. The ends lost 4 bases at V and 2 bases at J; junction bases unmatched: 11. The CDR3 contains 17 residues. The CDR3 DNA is TGTGCCAGCAGCCGATGGGCTACGGGAGGGACCACAGATACGCAGTATTTT. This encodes CASSRWATGGTTDTQYF. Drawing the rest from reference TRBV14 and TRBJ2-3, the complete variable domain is EAGVTQFPSHSVIEKGQTVTLRCDPISGHDNLYWYRRVMGKEIKFLLHFVKESKQDESGMPNNRFLAERTGGTYSTLKVQPAELEDSGVYFCASSRWATGGTTDTQYFGPGTRLTVL.

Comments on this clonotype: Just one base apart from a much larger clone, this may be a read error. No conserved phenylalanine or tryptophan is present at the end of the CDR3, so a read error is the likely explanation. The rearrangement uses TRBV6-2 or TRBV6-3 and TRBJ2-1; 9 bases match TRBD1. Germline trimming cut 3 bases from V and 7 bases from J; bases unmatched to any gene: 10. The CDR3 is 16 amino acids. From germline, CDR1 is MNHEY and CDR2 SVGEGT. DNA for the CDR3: TGTGCCAGCAGTTATCAGGGGGACAGGGTGTGGAATGAGCAGTTCCTC. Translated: CASSYQGDRVWNEQFL.

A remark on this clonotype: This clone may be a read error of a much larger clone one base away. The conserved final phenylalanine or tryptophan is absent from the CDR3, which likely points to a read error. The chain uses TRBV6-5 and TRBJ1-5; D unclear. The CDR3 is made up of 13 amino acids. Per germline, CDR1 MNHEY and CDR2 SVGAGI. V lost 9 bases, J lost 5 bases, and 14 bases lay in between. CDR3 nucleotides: TGTGCCAGTCAACGGGGTGAGGATCAGCCCCAGCATTTA. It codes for CASQRGEDQPQHL.

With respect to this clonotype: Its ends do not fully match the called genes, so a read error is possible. Written as DNA, the CDR3 is TGCGTCAGCAGACAAGATTCCCCGACCCAGTACTTC. It is translated as CVSRQDSPTQYF. The chain carries TRBV4-1 and TRBJ2-5; D remains ambiguous. Germline CDR1 is MGHRA and CDR2 is YSYEKL. There are 12 residues in the CDR3.

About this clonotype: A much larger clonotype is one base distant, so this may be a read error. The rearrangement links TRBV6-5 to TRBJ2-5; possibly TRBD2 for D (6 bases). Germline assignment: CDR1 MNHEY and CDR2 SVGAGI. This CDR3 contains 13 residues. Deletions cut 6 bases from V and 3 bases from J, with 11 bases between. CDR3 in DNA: TGTGCCAGCAGCCGACTAGTGGAAGAGACCCAGTACTTC. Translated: CASSRLVEETQYF.

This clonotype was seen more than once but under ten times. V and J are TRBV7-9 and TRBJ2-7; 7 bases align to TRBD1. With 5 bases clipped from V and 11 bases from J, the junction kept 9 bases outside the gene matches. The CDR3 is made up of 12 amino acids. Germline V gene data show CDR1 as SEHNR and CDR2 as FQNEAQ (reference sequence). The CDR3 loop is CASSDRDRGKYF. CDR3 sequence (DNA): TGTGCCAGCAGCGACCGGGACAGAGGCAAGTACTTC. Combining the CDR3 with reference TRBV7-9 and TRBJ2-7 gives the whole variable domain DTGVSQNPRHKITKRGQNVTFRCDPISEHNRLYWYRQTLGQGPEFLTYFQNEAQLEKSRLLSDRFSAERPKGSFSTLEIQRTEQGDSAMYLCASSDRDRGKYFGPGTRLTVT.

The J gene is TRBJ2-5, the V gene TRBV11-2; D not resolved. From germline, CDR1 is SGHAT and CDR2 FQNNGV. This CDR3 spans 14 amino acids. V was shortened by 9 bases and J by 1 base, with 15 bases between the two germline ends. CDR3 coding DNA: TGTGCCAGTCGACTTTCTGGCTTCCAAGAGACCCAGTACTTC. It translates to CASRLSGFQETQYF.

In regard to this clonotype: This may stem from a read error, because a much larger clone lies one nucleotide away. CDR3 protein: CAISRDRASNQPQHF. The CDR3 coding sequence is TGTGCCATCAGTAGGGACAGGGCTAGCAATCAGCCCCAGCATTTT. The V call is TRBV10-3, the J call TRBJ1-5; 9 bases line up with TRBD1. The germline CDR1 and CDR2 sequences are ENHRY and SYGVKD. Trimming took 5 bases from V and 0 from J; bases not matched to a gene: 2. The CDR3 contains 15 residues.

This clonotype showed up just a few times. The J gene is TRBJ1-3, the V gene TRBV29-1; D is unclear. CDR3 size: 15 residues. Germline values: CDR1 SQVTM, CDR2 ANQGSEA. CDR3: CRAGLGGVSGNTIYF. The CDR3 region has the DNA TGCAGGGCCGGGCTGGGTGGGGTCTCTGGAAACACCATATATTTT.

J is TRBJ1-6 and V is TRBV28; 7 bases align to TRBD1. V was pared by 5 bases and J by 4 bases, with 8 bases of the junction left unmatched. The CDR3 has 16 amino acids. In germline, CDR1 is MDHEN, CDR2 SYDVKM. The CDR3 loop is CASSLPTGSYNSPLHF. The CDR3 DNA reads TGTGCCAGCAGTCTCCCGACAGGGTCGTATAATTCACCCCTCCACTTT.

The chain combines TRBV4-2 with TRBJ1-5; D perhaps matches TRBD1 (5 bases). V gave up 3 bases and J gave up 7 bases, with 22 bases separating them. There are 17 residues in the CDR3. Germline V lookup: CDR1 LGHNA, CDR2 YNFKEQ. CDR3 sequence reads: CASSHVGGHGIYQPQHF. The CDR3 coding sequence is TGTGCCAGCAGCCATGTGGGAGGACATGGAATTTACCAGCCCCAGCATTTT.

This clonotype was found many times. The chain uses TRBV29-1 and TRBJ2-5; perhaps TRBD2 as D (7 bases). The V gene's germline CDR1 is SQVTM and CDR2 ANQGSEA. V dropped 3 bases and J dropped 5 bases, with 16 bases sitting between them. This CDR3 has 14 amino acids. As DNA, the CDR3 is TGCAGCGTTGACCGAGGGGGGGTAGGGGAGACCCAGTACTTC. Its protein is CSVDRGGVGETQYF.

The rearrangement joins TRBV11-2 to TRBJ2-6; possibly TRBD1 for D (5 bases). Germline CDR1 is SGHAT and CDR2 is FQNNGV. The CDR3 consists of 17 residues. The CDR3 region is CVSSFRADSSGANVLTF. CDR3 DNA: TGTGTTAGCAGCTTCAGGGCTGACTCCTCTGGGGCCAACGTCCTGACTTTC.

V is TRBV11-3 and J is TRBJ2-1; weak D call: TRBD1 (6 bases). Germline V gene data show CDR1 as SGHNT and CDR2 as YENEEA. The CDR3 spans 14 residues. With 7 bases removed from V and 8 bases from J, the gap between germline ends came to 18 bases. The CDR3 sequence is CASIIRTVGDEQFF. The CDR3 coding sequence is TGTGCCAGCATCATTCGGACAGTGGGGGATGAGCAGTTCTTC.

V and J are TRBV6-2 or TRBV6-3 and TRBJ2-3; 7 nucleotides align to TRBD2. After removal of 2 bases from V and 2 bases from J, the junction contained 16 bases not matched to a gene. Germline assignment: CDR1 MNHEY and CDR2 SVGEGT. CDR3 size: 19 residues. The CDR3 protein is CASSYPDDLAVGDTDTQYF. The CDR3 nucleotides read TGTGCCAGCAGTTACCCGGACGATCTAGCGGTAGGGGACACAGATACGCAGTATTTT.

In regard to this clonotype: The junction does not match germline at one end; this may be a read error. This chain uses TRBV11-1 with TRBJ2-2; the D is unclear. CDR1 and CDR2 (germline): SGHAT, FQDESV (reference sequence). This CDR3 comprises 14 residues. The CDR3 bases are TGTGCCGGCAGCTTAATGGGGAACACCAGGGAGCTGTTTTTT. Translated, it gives CAGSLMGNTRELFF.

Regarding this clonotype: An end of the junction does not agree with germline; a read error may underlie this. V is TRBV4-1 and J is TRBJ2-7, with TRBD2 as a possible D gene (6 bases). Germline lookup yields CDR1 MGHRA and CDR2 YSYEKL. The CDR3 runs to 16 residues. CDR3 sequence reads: CARSQVLGRDGYEQYF. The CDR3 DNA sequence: TGTGCCAGAAGCCAAGTTTTAGGGCGGGACGGATACGAGCAGTACTTC.

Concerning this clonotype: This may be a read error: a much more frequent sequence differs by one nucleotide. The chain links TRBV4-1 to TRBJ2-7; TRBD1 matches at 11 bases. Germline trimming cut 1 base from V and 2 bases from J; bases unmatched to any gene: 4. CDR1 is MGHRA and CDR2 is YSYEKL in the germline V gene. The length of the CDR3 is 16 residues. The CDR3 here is CASSQVRTGGTYEQYF. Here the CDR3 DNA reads TGCGCCAGCAGCCAAGTGCGGACAGGGGGCACCTACGAGCAGTACTTC.

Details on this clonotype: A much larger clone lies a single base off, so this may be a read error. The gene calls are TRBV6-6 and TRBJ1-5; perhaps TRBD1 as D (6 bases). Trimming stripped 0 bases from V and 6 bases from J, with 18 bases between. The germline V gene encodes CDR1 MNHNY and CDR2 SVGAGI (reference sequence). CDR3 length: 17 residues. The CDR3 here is CASSYSRNRVGSQPQHF. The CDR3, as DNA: TGTGCCAGCAGTTACTCCCGGAACAGGGTTGGGAGTCAGCCCCAGCATTTT.

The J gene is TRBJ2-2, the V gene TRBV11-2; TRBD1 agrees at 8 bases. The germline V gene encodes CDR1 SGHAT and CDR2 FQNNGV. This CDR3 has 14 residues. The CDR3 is CTNGRQGAAGELFF. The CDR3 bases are TGTACCAACGGAAGGCAGGGGGCCGCCGGGGAGCTGTTTTTT.